Presented here are 2 T cell receptor beta chains from one specimen sequenced in a study of metastatic and nonmetastatic thyroid tumors. TCRdb re-analyzed the PCR reads using MiXCR. This table holds approximately 35,000 clones, about 20% found once. Each patient came to thyroid surgery without any prior treatment (of any kind). Sample: tumor tissue. Source of these receptors: a male donor with papillary thyroid cancer or a benign thyroid nodule (not recorded which). Some clones in this sample may be carry-over from other donors' samples.

This clone was picked up a small number of times. The J gene is TRBJ2-5, the V gene TRBV5-1, with 13 nucleotides matching TRBD2. The CDR3 extends over 18 amino acids. J gave up 2 bases and V 0 bases, and 7 bases lay outside the gene matches. Per germline, CDR1 SGHRS and CDR2 YFSETQ. The CDR3 loop reads CASSLGWRTSGGQETQYF. The CDR3, as DNA: TGCGCCAGCAGCTTGGGGTGGAGGACTAGCGGGGGACAAGAGACCCAGTACTTC.

The table lists this clone with a few counts. The chain carries TRBV10-2 and TRBJ1-1; TRBD1 matches 8 bases. This CDR3 has 13 residues. Losses at the gene ends were 7 bases for V and 1 base for J; bases not matched to a gene: 2. Germline lookup yields CDR1 WSHSY and CDR2 SAAADI. The CDR3 region has the DNA TGCGCCAGCAAGGGACAGGAGAACACTGAAGCTTTCTTT. Translated, it gives CASKGQENTEAFF.